Following are 26 T cell receptor beta chains from one sample sequenced in a study of cytomegalovirus exposure and HLA in healthy donors. The PCR had 60 Vbeta and 13 Jbeta primers. Some clones are missing from TCRdb's copy, which holds only in-frame ones; the method was immunoSEQ multiplex PCR. This table has some 130,000 clones, about 78% appearing once. The sample was PBMCs. These receptor sequences come from a female donor in good health and CMV-seronegative.

V and J are TRBV29-1 and TRBJ2-1; 7 bases match TRBD1. The V gene end was trimmed by 7 bases and the J gene end by 8 bases; junction bases not matched to a gene: 11. This CDR3 region has 13 residues. Germline CDR1 and CDR2: SQVTM and ANQGSEA. The CDR3 DNA reads TGCAGCGCCGGACAGGCTCTCGTCCATGAGCAGTTCTTC. Protein product: CSAGQALVHEQFF.

This clone has only one observation. Other DNA sequences in this sample translate to the same CDR3. V and J are TRBV5-1 and TRBJ2-7; 8 bases map to TRBD1. J lost 2 bases, V lost 5 bases, and 6 bases had no gene match. Germline V gene sequence: CDR1 SGHRS, CDR2 YFSETQ. CDR3 length equals 14 residues. The CDR3, as DNA: TGCGCCAGCAGTTGGGGGGACAGGACCTACGAGCAGTACTTC. It codes for CASSWGDRTYEQYF.

This chain connects TRBV5-8 to TRBJ2-7; a weak D match, TRBD2 (6 bases). V lost 3 bases and J lost 3, with 16 bases in between. Germline values: CDR1 SGHTS, CDR2 YDEGEE. This CDR3 has 15 amino acids. The DNA for the CDR3 is TGTGCCAGCAGCTCCTTGGAGGGAAGAAGCTACGAGCAGTACTTC. Protein sequence: CASSSLEGRSYEQYF.

CDR3 sequence (DNA): TGTGCCAGCACGGGCGTGGACAGGGGTTTTGGCTACACCTTC. Translated, it gives CASTGVDRGFGYTF. This rearrangement joins TRBV6-4 to TRBJ1-2, with 9 bases matching TRBD1. Looked up from germline, CDR1 is MRHNA and CDR2 is SNTAGT. The CDR3 is 14 amino acids. Unmatched junction bases numbered 10, after V lost 7 bases and J lost 7 bases.

This clone was picked up one time. This chain connects TRBV10-3 to TRBJ2-1; 9 bases are shared with TRBD2. This CDR3 contains 15 residues. Germline CDR1 and CDR2: ENHRY and SYGVKD. Trimming at V came to 3 bases and at J to 6 bases, leaving 6 bases not matched to a gene. DNA for the CDR3: TGTGCCATCAGTGAAGCGGGAGGTTTAGGCAATGAGCAGTTCTTC. Residues: CAISEAGGLGNEQFF.

This chain uses TRBV28 with TRBJ2-5; 7 bases are shared with TRBD1. Per germline, CDR1 MDHEN and CDR2 SYDVKM. CDR3 length equals 15 residues. Losses at the gene ends were 6 bases for V and 2 bases for J; bases not matched to a gene: 9. CDR3 sequence: CASSSPGQKQETQYF. The CDR3 bases are TGTGCCAGCAGCTCGCCGGGACAGAAACAAGAGACCCAGTACTTC.

This clone was seen just once. The chain combines TRBV30 with TRBJ2-7; weak D call: TRBD2 (6 bases). The CDR3 totals 15 residues. Germline V gene data show CDR1 as GTSNPN and CDR2 as SVGIG (reference sequence). Trimming shortened V by 4 bases and J by 4 bases, and 20 bases separated the two germline ends. CDR3 DNA: TGTGCCTGGAATGATTTGGGGGGTAGGATATACGAGCAGTACTTC. It translates to CAWNDLGGRIYEQYF. Looking up the rest from reference TRBV30 and TRBJ2-7 gives the full variable domain: SQTIHQWPATLVQPVGSPLSLECTVEGTSNPNLYWYRQAAGRGLQLLFYSVGIGQISSEVPQNLSASRPQDRQFILSSKKLLLSDSGFYLCAWNDLGGRIYEQYFGPGTRLTVT.

This clone was recorded once. V usage is TRBV28 and J usage is TRBJ1-2; no clear D gene. The CDR3 is 14 residues long. Germline V gives CDR1 MDHEN, CDR2 SYDVKM. Trimming left V 7 bases short and J 0 bases short, with 12 bases between. The CDR3 coding sequence is TGTGCCAGCATCTCGGGGAGATCTAACTATGGCTACACCTTC. It yields the protein CASISGRSNYGYTF.

This CDR3 is CASSQDVGSSYEQYF. The CDR3 nucleotides read TGTGCCAGCAGCCAAGATGTCGGGAGTTCCTACGAGCAGTACTTC. The gene calls are TRBV4-2 and TRBJ2-7; D might be TRBD2 (6 bases). The CDR3 has 15 residues. Germline lookup yields CDR1 LGHNA and CDR2 YNFKEQ. Trimming removed 0 bases at V and 1 base at J, with 10 bases between.

This chain connects TRBV5-1 to TRBJ2-5; D possibly corresponds to TRBD2 (6 bases). The DNA end favors TRBJ2-7, so the J call may be wrong. Per germline, CDR1 SGHRS and CDR2 YFSETQ. This CDR3 comprises 15 residues. The chain's CDR3 is CASRAGGGSLHEQYF. CDR3 nucleotides: TGCGCCAGCAGAGCCGGTGGGGGGTCCCTTCACGAGCAGTACTTC.

This chain links TRBV9 with TRBJ2-5; 9 positions match TRBD1. CDR3 size: 15 residues. V lost 3 bases and J lost 4; bases outside the gene matches: 7. CDR1 SGDLS and CDR2 YYNGEE come from the germline V gene. The CDR3 here is CASSDRQGVLETQYF. The CDR3 nucleotides read TGTGCCAGCAGCGACCGACAGGGGGTGTTAGAGACCCAGTACTTC.

The rearrangement joins TRBV7-2 to TRBJ1-1; D is possibly TRBD1 (5 bases). V shed 0 bases and J shed 0 bases, with 8 bases lying between them. Germline loops: CDR1 SGHTA, CDR2 FQGNSA. The length of the CDR3 is 15 residues. The chain's CDR3 is CASSLAPGLNTEAFF. The CDR3, as DNA: TGTGCCAGCAGCTTAGCGCCAGGGCTGAACACTGAAGCTTTCTTT.

The chain couples TRBV19 to TRBJ1-1; tentative D call: TRBD1 (6 bases). V lost 0 bases, J lost 4 bases, and 12 bases lay in between. CDR3 length: 15 residues. Germline CDR1 reads LNHDA; CDR2 reads SQIVND (reference sequence). The CDR3 loop reads CASSIDQQGSTEAFF. The CDR3 DNA follows: TGTGCCAGTAGTATAGATCAGCAGGGGAGCACTGAAGCTTTCTTT.

This clone came up a few times. The rearrangement joins TRBV28 to TRBJ1-4; D is unresolved. V was shortened by 7 bases and J by 2 bases, with 11 bases between the two germline ends. Germline V gene data show CDR1 as MDHEN and CDR2 as SYDVKM. The CDR3 extends over 14 amino acids. CDR3 DNA sequence: TGTGCCAGCAATCCTAGCCTTACTAATGAAAAACTGTTTTTT. Its protein is CASNPSLTNEKLFF.

V usage is TRBV6-1 and J usage is TRBJ2-1; 7 bases align to TRBD1. The germline V gene encodes CDR1 MNHNS and CDR2 SASEGT. The CDR3 runs 14 residues. The V segment lost 6 bases and the J segment 7 bases; nucleotides outside the gene matches: 9. CDR3 in DNA: TGTGCCAGCAGCCTGGACAGGACAGCTAATGAGCAGTTCTTC. It codes for CASSLDRTANEQFF.

V usage is TRBV7-8 and J usage is TRBJ1-4; D gene uncertain. The germline V gene has CDR1 SGHVS and CDR2 FQNEAQ. The V and J ends lost 5 bases and 6 bases respectively, with 19 bases between them. The CDR3 has 16 amino acids. The CDR3 nucleotides read TGTGCCAGCAGCACTAGTCCGGGCGCAAGGGATGAAAAACTGTTTTTT. Translating gives CASSTSPGARDEKLFF. Complete variable domain (other parts from reference TRBV7-8 and TRBJ1-4): GAGVSQSPRYKVAKRGQDVALRCDPISGHVSLFWYQQALGQGPEFLTYFQNEAQLDKSGLPSDRFFAERPEGSVSTLKIQRTQQEDSAVYLCASSTSPGARDEKLFFGSGTQLSVL.

The rearrangement joins TRBV7-3 to TRBJ2-1; 16 positions agree with TRBD2. The CDR3 extends over 20 amino acids. Germline V CDR1 and CDR2: SGHTA, FQGTGA. The trim removed 2 bases at V and 3 bases at J, leaving 10 bases unmatched. Written as DNA, the CDR3 is TGTGCCAGCAGCTTACGGGCCGGGACTAGCGGGAGGGTAAGCTACAATGAGCAGTTCTTC. Residues: CASSLRAGTSGRVSYNEQFF.

The chain employs TRBV19 and TRBJ2-3; D may be TRBD2 (5 bases). Germline loops: CDR1 LNHDA, CDR2 SQIVND (reference sequence). The length of the CDR3 is 13 residues. V was clipped by 4 bases and J by 8 bases, with 13 bases between them. The CDR3, as DNA: TGTGCCAGTAGTACTAGCACTCAAGGTACGCAGTATTTT. It yields the protein CASSTSTQGTQYF.

This chain uses TRBV6-7 with TRBJ2-3, with 15 bases matching TRBD2. TRBV6-7 is designated an ORF whose function remains uncertain. The CDR3 runs to 16 residues. The junction had 2 bases not matched to a gene; V was cut back by 5 bases and J by 2 bases. The CDR3: CASSRTSGRVTDTQYF. The DNA of the CDR3 is TGTGCCAGCAGTAGGACTAGCGGGAGGGTCACAGATACGCAGTATTTT.

V and J are TRBV19 and TRBJ1-1, with unresolved D. Trimming cost V 1 base and J 4 bases, with 10 bases left between them. The length of the CDR3 is 14 residues. Germline V gene sequence: CDR1 LNHDA, CDR2 SQIVND (reference sequence). Here the CDR3 DNA reads TGTGCCAGTAGTATAGGTTGGGAGATCACTGAAGCTTTCTTT. It yields the protein CASSIGWEITEAFF.

This rearrangement joins TRBV27 to TRBJ2-1; TRBD1 aligns across 8 bases. This CDR3 comprises 17 residues. Germline loops: CDR1 MNHEY, CDR2 SMNVEV (reference sequence). The V segment lost 2 bases and the J segment 3 bases; nucleotides outside the gene matches: 9. The CDR3: CASSLRLGQGYYNEQFF. DNA for the CDR3: TGTGCCAGCAGTTTACGGTTAGGACAGGGTTACTACAATGAGCAGTTCTTC.

The CDR3 DNA is TGTGCCAGCAGTTTTCGAGAGACCCAGTACTTC. Amino acid sequence: CASSFRETQYF. This chain links TRBV27 with TRBJ2-5, with D hard to call. Germline V gives CDR1 MNHEY, CDR2 SMNVEV (reference sequence). The CDR3 has 11 amino acids. The V gene lost 3 bases and the J gene lost 4 bases, with 3 bases spanning the gap.

The V and J genes are TRBV13 and TRBJ2-2, with D maybe TRBD1 (6 bases). This CDR3 is built from 14 residues. The V and J ends lost 4 bases and 1 base respectively, with 7 bases between them. Germline V gene lookup returns CDR1 PRHDT and CDR2 FYEKMQ (reference sequence). CDR3 residues: CASSSDRNTGELFF. The CDR3 DNA is TGTGCCAGCAGCTCGGACAGGAACACCGGGGAGCTGTTTTTT.

The chain has TRBV13 and TRBJ2-1; D is perhaps TRBD2 (6 bases). Germline CDR1 PRHDT, CDR2 FYEKMQ (reference sequence). The CDR3 totals 13 residues. The V end lost 5 bases, the J end lost 10 bases, and 15 bases lay between the germline ends. CDR3 coding DNA: TGTGCCAGCAGCCCCGGAAGGGCGGGAGAGCAGTTCTTC. Its protein is CASSPGRAGEQFF.

The V call is TRBV2, the J call TRBJ1-1, with 9 positions matching TRBD1. V lost 4 bases, J lost 6 bases, and 3 bases stayed unmatched. The CDR3 is made up of 13 amino acids. The germline V gene has CDR1 SNHLY and CDR2 FYNNEI. The chain's CDR3 is CASSGDRGSEAFF. As DNA, the CDR3 is TGTGCCAGCAGTGGAGACAGGGGGTCTGAAGCTTTCTTT. Filled out from reference TRBV2 and TRBJ1-1, the complete variable domain reads EPEVTQTPSHQVTQMGQEVILRCVPISNHLYFYWYRQILGQKVEFLVSFYNNEISEKSEIFDDQFSVERPDGSNFTLKIRSTKLEDSAMYFCASSGDRGSEAFFGQGTRLTVV.

This sequence joins TRBV2 and TRBJ1-5, with TRBD1 matching over 11 bases. This CDR3 is built from 14 residues. The germline V gene has CDR1 SNHLY and CDR2 FYNNEI. V was clipped by 4 bases and J by 7 bases; unmatched bases: 3. The CDR3, as DNA: TGTGCCAGCAGTGGGGGGACAGGGGGACAGCCCCAGCATTTT. This gives the protein CASSGGTGGQPQHF.